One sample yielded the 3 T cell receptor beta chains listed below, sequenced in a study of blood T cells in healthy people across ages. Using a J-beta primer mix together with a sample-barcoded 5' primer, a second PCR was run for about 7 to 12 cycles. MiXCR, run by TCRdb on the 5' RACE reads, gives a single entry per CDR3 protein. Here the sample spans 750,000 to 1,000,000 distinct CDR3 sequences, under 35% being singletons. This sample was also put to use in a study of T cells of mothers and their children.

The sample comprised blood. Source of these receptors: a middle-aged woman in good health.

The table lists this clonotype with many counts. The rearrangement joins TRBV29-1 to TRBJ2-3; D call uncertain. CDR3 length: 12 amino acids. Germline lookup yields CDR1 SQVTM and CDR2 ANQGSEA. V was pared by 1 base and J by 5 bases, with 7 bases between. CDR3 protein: CSVEAARDTQYF. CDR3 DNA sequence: TGCAGCGTTGAAGCCGCGCGAGATACGCAGTATTTT.

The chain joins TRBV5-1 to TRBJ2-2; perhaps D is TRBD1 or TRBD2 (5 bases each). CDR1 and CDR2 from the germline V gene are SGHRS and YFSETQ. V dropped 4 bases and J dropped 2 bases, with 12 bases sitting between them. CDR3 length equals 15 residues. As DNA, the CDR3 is TGCGCCAGCAGCCGGGACGGAGACAACACCGGGGAGCTGTTTTTT. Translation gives CASSRDGDNTGELFF.

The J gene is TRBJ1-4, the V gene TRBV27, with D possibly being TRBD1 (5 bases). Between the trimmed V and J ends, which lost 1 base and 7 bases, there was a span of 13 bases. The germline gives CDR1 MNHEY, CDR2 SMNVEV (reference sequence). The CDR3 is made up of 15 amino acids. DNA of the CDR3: TGTGCCAGCAGTTTATTCCGGGGTGGGGGTGAAAAACTGTTTTTT. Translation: CASSLFRGGGEKLFF.